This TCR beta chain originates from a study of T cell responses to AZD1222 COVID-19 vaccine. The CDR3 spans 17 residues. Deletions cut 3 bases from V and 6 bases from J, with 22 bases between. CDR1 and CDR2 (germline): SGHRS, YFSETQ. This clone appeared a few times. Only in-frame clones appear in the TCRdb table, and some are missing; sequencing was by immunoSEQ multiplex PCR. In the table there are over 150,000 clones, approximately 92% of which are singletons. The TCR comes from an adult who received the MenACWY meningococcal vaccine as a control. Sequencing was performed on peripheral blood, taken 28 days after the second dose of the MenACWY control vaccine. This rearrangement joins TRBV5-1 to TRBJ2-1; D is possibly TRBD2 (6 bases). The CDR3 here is CASSSTHLSTGGNEQFF. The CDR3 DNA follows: TGCGCCAGCAGCTCAACCCATCTAAGCACCGGGGGCAATGAGCAGTTCTTC.